This T cell receptor (beta chain) was sequenced in a study of CXCR3-negative and CXCR3-positive naive CD8 T cells. CDR3 size: 15 residues. Germline V CDR1 and CDR2: SGHTA, FQGTGA. Carrying UMI labels, the TRB cDNA libraries were prepared through 5' RACE. TCRdb reanalyzed the 5' RACE reads, giving one entry per CDR3 protein sequence and no DNA. The sample is made up of about 62,000 distinct CDR3 sequences, and the top ten hold about 4.6% of it. Sequencing input: naive CXCR3- CD8+ T cells from blood. Sample subset: CD45RO-CCR7+CD27+CD95- naive CD8+ T cells lacking CXCR3 (TNR3-). The sequence was collected from a human donor in good health. Some clones in this sample may be carry-over from other donors' samples. The V and J genes are TRBV7-3 and TRBJ2-3; TCRdb calls TRBD1, which cannot be checked without DNA. The CDR3 reads CASSLIMGVLNTQYF.